The 30 T cell receptor beta chains below all came from one sample that was sequenced in a study of T cells in Graves' hyperthyroidism and ophthalmopathy. TCR beta CDR3 region amplification was performed from RNA transcripts. A first-round RT-PCR of the TCR CDR3 used the HTBI primer set. In TCRdb, the multiplex PCR reads were re-called with MiXCR into one record per CDR3 protein. The sample contains 650,000 to 800,000 distinct CDR3 sequences, roughly 45% of which appear only once. The specimen was peripheral blood or thyroid tissue (not recorded which). Every receptor here comes from an adult man with Graves' disease, either hyperthyroidism or ophthalmopathy (not recorded which).

This clonotype was recorded many times. This chain connects TRBV12-3 or TRBV12-4 to TRBJ1-2; 7 bases line up with TRBD1. With V trimmed by 0 bases and J by 4 bases, 5 bases remained unmatched. CDR3 length: 15 residues. The CDR3 nucleotides are TGTGCCAGCAGTTTAGCGGCAGGGACAGTCTATGGCTACACCTTC. Translation gives CASSLAAGTVYGYTF.

This clonotype was seen a few times. This chain uses TRBV5-1 with TRBJ2-2; TRBD2 matches at 8 bases. The J segment lost 3 bases and the V segment lost 1 base, leaving 5 bases of the junction unmatched. Germline CDR1 and CDR2: SGHRS and YFSETQ. The CDR3 is 16 residues long. The chain's CDR3 is CASSLYAGLDTGELFF. For the CDR3, the DNA is TGCGCCAGCAGCTTGTATGCGGGACTAGACACCGGGGAGCTGTTTTTT.

The gene calls are TRBV20-1 and TRBJ2-7; 8 positions match TRBD2. J was trimmed by 2 bases and V by 0 bases; bases with no gene match: 9. The CDR3 length is 16 residues. Germline V gene lookup returns CDR1 DFQATT and CDR2 SNEGSKA (reference sequence). CDR3 in DNA: TGCAGTGCTAGAGATATTAGAGCGGGAGATGCCTACGAGCAGTACTTC. Protein: CSARDIRAGDAYEQYF.

V and J are TRBV7-9 and TRBJ2-5; possibly TRBD1 or TRBD2 for D (7 bases each). The CDR3 has 16 residues. From germline, CDR1 is SEHNR and CDR2 FQNEAQ (reference sequence). V was trimmed by 0 bases and J by 2 bases, leaving 13 bases between them. The CDR3 region has the DNA TGTGCCAGCAGCTTAGCCACGGGGGGACAGCAAGAGACCCAGTACTTC. It is translated as CASSLATGGQQETQYF.

In its sample, this clonotype was seen many times. J is TRBJ1-6 and V is TRBV9; D possibly corresponds to TRBD1 (6 bases). V lost 0 bases, J lost 8 bases, and 12 bases lay in between. This CDR3 is 15 amino acids long. The V gene's germline CDR1 is SGDLS and CDR2 YYNGEE. In DNA form, the CDR3 reads TGTGCCAGCAGCGTAGGAACCGAGGGGGATTCACCCCTCCACTTT. Amino acids: CASSVGTEGDSPLHF.

This clonotype was detected many times. This rearrangement joins TRBV19 to TRBJ1-5, with D unclear. The germline CDR1 and CDR2 sequences are LNHDA and SQIVND (reference sequence). The CDR3 loop spans 14 amino acids. Trimming shortened V by 3 bases and J by 0 bases, and 6 bases separated the two germline ends. The CDR3 DNA reads as TGTGCCAGTAGTATGAGGGTTAGCAATCAGCCCCAGCATTTT. Translated, it gives CASSMRVSNQPQHF. Supplemented by reference TRBV19 and TRBJ1-5, the full variable domain reads DGGITQSPKYLFRKEGQNVTLSCEQNLNHDAMYWYRQDPGQGLRLIYYSQIVNDFQKGDIAEGYSVSREKKESFPLTVTSAQKNPTAFYLCASSMRVSNQPQHFGDGTRLSIL.

At least ten counts were recorded for this clonotype. The CDR3 protein is CSVDGPGATEAFF. The CDR3 DNA sequence: TGCAGCGTTGACGGCCCAGGGGCCACTGAAGCTTTCTTT. This chain connects TRBV29-1 to TRBJ1-1; D perhaps matches TRBD1 (6 bases). Trimming took off 3 bases at V and 4 bases at J, with 12 bases between the two ends. This CDR3 has 13 amino acids. The V gene's germline CDR1 is SQVTM and CDR2 ANQGSEA.

V usage is TRBV7-9 and J usage is TRBJ2-7, with 8 bases that match TRBD2. Germline-derived CDR1 and CDR2 are SEHNR and FQNEAQ (reference sequence). This CDR3 region has 14 residues. The trim removed 5 bases at V and 1 base at J, leaving 4 bases unmatched. CDR3 DNA sequence: TGTGCCAGCAGCATTAGCGGGGCATCCTACGAGCAGTACTTC. This gives the protein CASSISGASYEQYF.

The chain is built from TRBV2 and TRBJ2-2; no clear D. V lost 10 bases and J lost 0, with 12 bases in between. The CDR3 runs to 14 residues. Germline V CDR1 and CDR2: SNHLY, FYNNEI. DNA for the CDR3: TGTGCCAACGCCCCCTATTCGAACACCGGGGAGCTGTTTTTT. Translating gives CANAPYSNTGELFF.

This clonotype was detected a few times. The chain uses TRBV5-5 and TRBJ1-6; 10 bases match TRBD1. This CDR3 region has 16 residues. Looked up from germline, CDR1 is SGHKS and CDR2 is YYEKEE (reference sequence). Trimming at V came to 0 bases and at J to 10 bases, leaving 7 bases not matched to a gene. CDR3 amino acids: CASSLGGGTGESPLHF. CDR3 nucleotides: TGTGCCAGCAGCTTGGGAGGCGGGACAGGGGAGTCACCCCTCCACTTT. Combining the CDR3 with reference TRBV5-5 and TRBJ1-6 gives the whole variable domain DAGVTQSPTHLIKTRGQQVTLRCSPISGHKSVSWYQQVLGQGPQFIFQYYEKEERGRGNFPDRFSARQFPNYSSELNVNALLLGDSALYLCASSLGGGTGESPLHFGNGTRLTVT.

Notes on this clonotype: Germline and junction disagree at one end, which may indicate a read error. The chain is built from TRBV2 and TRBJ2-5; no clear D gene. The CDR3 runs 9 residues. The germline V gene encodes CDR1 SNHLY and CDR2 FYNNEI. The CDR3: CASSLGQDF. CDR3 sequence (DNA): TGTGCCAGCAGTTTGGGCCAGGACTTC.

This clonotype was found a few times. The chain has TRBV5-1 and TRBJ1-6, with a weak D call TRBD1 (5 bases). V lost 0 bases, J lost 7 bases, and 17 bases lay in between. This CDR3 region has 17 residues. CDR1 and CDR2 (germline): SGHRS, YFSETQ. The DNA of the CDR3 is TGCGCCAGCAGCTTGGGAGGGGTTGCGAGACTAAATTCACCCCTCCACTTT. This gives the protein CASSLGGVARLNSPLHF.

This clonotype was counted between two and nine times. The V gene is TRBV14, the J gene TRBJ1-4; D possibly corresponds to TRBD1 (5 bases). The CDR3 totals 16 residues. Germline V gene lookup returns CDR1 SGHDN and CDR2 FVKESK. Trimming removed 4 bases from V and 3 bases from J, with 15 bases in between. Written as DNA, the CDR3 is TGTGCCAGCAGCCCCCTCGAGACAGCATCTAATGAAAAACTGTTTTTT. Amino acid sequence: CASSPLETASNEKLFF.

For this clonotype: A read error may explain this, as a much larger clone is one base away. The J gene is TRBJ2-7, the V gene TRBV5-8; D is possibly TRBD1 or TRBD2 (5 bases each). The CDR3 covers 15 residues. Per the germline V gene, CDR1 is SGHTS and CDR2 is YDEGEE. The CDR3 reads CASSREGSTGYQQYF. The CDR3 bases are TGTGCCAGCAGCCGTGAGGGGAGCACAGGCTACCAGCAGTACTTC.

This clonotype was counted only a few times. This chain joins TRBV10-3 and TRBJ1-1, with D unresolved. Trimming took 0 bases from V and 4 from J, leaving 12 bases between them. The CDR3 has 15 residues. CDR1 and CDR2 from the germline V gene are ENHRY and SYGVKD. In DNA form, the CDR3 reads TGTGCCATCAGTGAGTCTGGAGGGAGTGTCACTGAAGCTTTCTTT. Its translation is CAISESGGSVTEAFF.

The rearrangement links TRBV5-1 to TRBJ1-4; TRBD1 matches 7 bases. Trimming removed 4 bases from V and 7 bases from J; junction bases left unmatched: 7. The length of the CDR3 is 14 residues. Germline lookup yields CDR1 SGHRS and CDR2 YFSETQ. CDR3 nucleotide sequence: TGCGCCAGCAGCGGCTCCGGGACAGTTGAAAAACTGTTTTTT. Translation: CASSGSGTVEKLFF.

The rearrangement joins TRBV7-9 to TRBJ1-6; tentatively, D is TRBD1 (5 bases). Trimming removed 4 bases at V and 7 bases at J, with 14 bases between. The CDR3 runs 15 residues. Germline V gene sequence: CDR1 SEHNR, CDR2 FQNEAQ (reference sequence). CDR3: CASSSQGAVNSPLHF. The CDR3 DNA sequence: TGTGCCAGCAGCTCCCAGGGTGCGGTGAATTCACCCCTCCACTTT.

The chain is built from TRBV7-9 and TRBJ1-3; D is uncertain. Germline-derived CDR1 and CDR2 are SEHNR and FQNEAQ (reference sequence). Trimming stripped 6 bases from V and 0 bases from J, with 15 bases between. This CDR3 has 16 residues. CDR3 in amino acids: CASRVSQDGSGNTIYF. The CDR3 DNA follows: TGTGCCAGCAGAGTTTCCCAGGACGGCTCTGGAAACACCATATATTTT.

On this clonotype itself: At one end, the junction sequence differs from germline, possibly due to a read error. DNA of the CDR3: TGTGCCACCAACAGAGACCGGGTTCGGGAGAATTCACCCCTCCACTTT. It codes for CATNRDRVRENSPLHF. The chain has TRBV15 and TRBJ1-6, with D unresolved. The CDR3 consists of 16 residues. Germline V gene lookup returns CDR1 LNHNV and CDR2 YYDKDF (reference sequence).

This clonotype turned up a few times. The V gene is TRBV29-1, the J gene TRBJ1-2, with 10 bases identical to TRBD1. There are 13 residues in the CDR3. From germline, CDR1 is SQVTM and CDR2 ANQGSEA. V lost 6 bases to trimming and J lost 4 bases; unmatched junction nucleotides: 5. This CDR3 reads CSVPGQGTYGYTF. Here the CDR3 DNA reads TGCAGCGTCCCGGGACAGGGGACCTATGGCTACACCTTC.

This clonotype was picked up one time. A read error is likely, as this CDR3 ends without the conserved phenylalanine or tryptophan. The chain employs TRBV20-1 and TRBJ1-5; D is unresolved. This CDR3 comprises 14 residues. Germline V gene data show CDR1 as DFQATT and CDR2 as SNEGSKA (reference sequence). Trimming left V 1 base short and J 4 bases short, with 11 bases between. CDR3 nucleotide sequence: TGCAGTGCTAGAGTAGGCGGAAGTAATCAGCCCCAGCATCTT. The encoded protein is CSARVGGSNQPQHL.

The chain has TRBV7-3 and TRBJ1-6, with 8 bases aligning to TRBD1. CDR3 length equals 14 residues. From germline, CDR1 is SGHTA and CDR2 FQGTGA. V gave up 3 bases and J gave up 13 bases; unmatched junction bases: 8. The CDR3 loop is CASSLDRVNQPLHF. CDR3 in DNA: TGTGCCAGCAGCTTGGACAGGGTTAATCAGCCCCTCCACTTT.

The count of this clonotype is one. With a much larger clone just one base away, this may be a read error. The gene calls are TRBV19 and TRBJ1-2; maybe TRBD1 (5 bases). Germline loops: CDR1 LNHDA, CDR2 SQIVND (reference sequence). The CDR3 is 14 amino acids. CDR3 protein: CAGSIRQGLHGYTF. The CDR3 DNA follows: TGTGCCGGTAGTATCCGGCAGGGCCTGCATGGCTACACCTTC.

Points on this clonotype: At one boundary the junction diverges from the germline segment, which might be a read error. The V and J genes are TRBV2 and TRBJ2-7; D perhaps matches TRBD1 (6 bases). Germline CDR1 is SNHLY and CDR2 is FYNNEI. The CDR3 sequence is 14 residues long. The CDR3 nucleotides read TGTGCCAGTAGTGCCCGGACAGATTCCTACGAGCAGTACTTC. Encoded protein: CASSARTDSYEQYF.

A remark on this clonotype: Sequence at one end of the junction differs from germline and may be a read error. The V gene is TRBV2, the J gene TRBJ1-5; the D gene is possibly TRBD1 (5 bases). The length of the CDR3 is 14 residues. Germline CDR1 reads SNHLY; CDR2 reads FYNNEI. The CDR3 region is CASSPGLLGQPRHF. The DNA for the CDR3 is TGTGCCAGCAGTCCAGGGTTACTTGGTCAGCCCCGGCATTTT.

This chain links TRBV6-1 with TRBJ2-2; no definite D call. With 8 bases removed from V and 0 bases from J, the gap between germline ends came to 7 bases. Germline CDR1 and CDR2: MNHNS and SASEGT. The CDR3 extends over 13 amino acids. CDR3 DNA: TGTGCCAGCTTGCACACGAACACCGGGGAGCTGTTTTTT. Amino acids: CASLHTNTGELFF.

The J gene is TRBJ2-7, the V gene TRBV5-1, with TRBD2 matching 10 bases. After removal of 0 bases from V and 3 bases from J, the junction contained 6 bases not matched to a gene. CDR3 length equals 16 residues. Germline CDR1 and CDR2: SGHRS and YFSETQ. The CDR3 bases are TGCGCCAGCAGCTTGGATTCTAGCGGGAGTCGCTACGAGCAGTACTTC. Amino acid sequence: CASSLDSSGSRYEQYF.

J is TRBJ1-5 and V is TRBV20-1; D call uncertain. Trimming removed 1 base at V and 3 bases at J, with 7 bases between. Looked up from germline, CDR1 is DFQATT and CDR2 is SNEGSKA (reference sequence). The CDR3 contains 13 residues. CDR3 residues: CSARGQNNQPQHF. CDR3 DNA: TGCAGTGCTAGAGGCCAGAACAATCAGCCCCAGCATTTT.

The chain employs TRBV28 and TRBJ2-7; perhaps TRBD1 as D (5 bases). The CDR3 consists of 14 residues. Germline CDR1 MDHEN, CDR2 SYDVKM. The germline V and J ends were trimmed by 5 bases and 0 bases, with 11 bases remaining between them. In DNA, the CDR3 is TGTGCCAGCAGTGAACCGACAGTCTCCTACGAGCAGTACTTC. As protein: CASSEPTVSYEQYF. The entire variable domain, with the rest obtained from reference TRBV28 and TRBJ2-7, is as follows: DVKVTQSSRYLVKRTGEKVFLECVQDMDHENMFWYRQDPGLGLRLIYFSYDVKMKEKGDIPEGYSVSREKKERFSLILESASTNQTSMYLCASSEPTVSYEQYFGPGTRLTVT.

The table lists this clonotype with many counts. This CDR3 is CASSSTGRTISGANVLTF. CDR3 DNA sequence: TGTGCCAGCAGCTCGACAGGGAGAACCATCTCTGGGGCCAACGTCCTGACTTTC. The gene calls are TRBV7-9 and TRBJ2-6, with TRBD1 matching 7 bases. The germline V gene encodes CDR1 SEHNR and CDR2 FQNEAQ (reference sequence). Germline trimming cut 4 bases from V and 0 bases from J; bases unmatched to any gene: 9. The CDR3 has 18 amino acids.